The 17 T cell receptor beta chains below all came from one sample that was sequenced in a study of response to subunit inactivated influenza vaccine. TCRdb used MiXCR to reprocess the RT-PCR reads, holding one entry per CDR3 protein. The sample lists 600,000 to 850,000 distinct CDR3 sequences, approximately 15% occurring once. Source: PBMCs from blood, taken around 14 days before vaccination. The receptors derive from a man aged 45-65 years who received an inactivated influenza vaccine.

The chain carries TRBV2 and TRBJ2-2; D is possibly TRBD2 (6 bases). Germline V gives CDR1 SNHLY, CDR2 FYNNEI. The CDR3 consists of 15 residues. V was trimmed by 0 bases and J by 2 bases, leaving 7 bases between them. CDR3 region: CASSEAGGNTGELFF. The CDR3 bases are TGTGCCAGCAGTGAAGCGGGGGGAAACACCGGGGAGCTGTTTTTT.

This rearrangement joins TRBV20-1 to TRBJ1-6; TRBD1 agrees at 10 bases. Germline V lookup: CDR1 DFQATT, CDR2 SNEGSKA (reference sequence). The CDR3 spans 14 residues. V was clipped by 2 bases and J by 9 bases; unmatched bases: 4. CDR3 DNA sequence: TGCAGTGCTAGATCCGGGACAGGGGTTTCACCCCTCCACTTT. It codes for CSARSGTGVSPLHF.

The sample holds a few counts of this clonotype. V gene TRBV5-1 combines with J gene TRBJ2-2; TRBD1 is a possible D gene (6 bases). With 0 bases removed from V and 7 bases from J, the gap between germline ends came to 16 bases. The germline CDR1 and CDR2 sequences are SGHRS and YFSETQ. The CDR3 covers 16 residues. The CDR3 here is CASSLALQGLSGELFF. DNA for the CDR3: TGCGCCAGCAGCTTGGCCTTGCAGGGGTTGAGCGGGGAGCTGTTTTTT.

This clonotype was seen a few times. CDR3 nucleotide sequence: TGTGCCAGCAGTTTAGGTCTAGAGTCCTACGAGCAGTACTTC. Its protein product is CASSLGLESYEQYF. The chain couples TRBV12-3 or TRBV12-4 to TRBJ2-7; D is unresolved. V lost 1 base and J lost 1, with 8 bases in between. This CDR3 is 14 amino acids long.

This clonotype has at least ten counts. The CDR3 loop is CASSLQLGELFF. The CDR3 nucleotides read TGTGCCAGCAGTTTACAGCTTGGGGAGCTGTTTTTT. V gene TRBV7-2 combines with J gene TRBJ2-2; no clear D gene. The V end lost 6 bases, the J end lost 8 bases, and 10 bases lay between the germline ends. There are 12 residues in the CDR3. Germline CDR1 SGHTA, CDR2 FQGNSA.

As regards this clonotype: A read error may explain this, as a much larger clone is one base away. V gene TRBV7-2 combines with J gene TRBJ1-3; D might be TRBD1 (6 bases). This CDR3 has 13 residues. The V gene's germline CDR1 is SGHTA and CDR2 FQGNSA. CDR3 loop: CASSLEGGKTIYF. The CDR3, as DNA: TGTGCCAGCAGCTTAGAAGGGGGAAAAACCATATATTTT.

V is TRBV24-1 and J is TRBJ2-3, with unresolved D. The CDR3 extends over 11 amino acids. Germline CDR1 KGHDR, CDR2 SFDVKD. With 7 bases removed from V and 8 bases from J, the gap between germline ends came to 9 bases. CDR3 bases: TGTGCCACCAGCGTCCTCGGTACGCAGTATTTT. Protein: CATSVLGTQYF.

J is TRBJ1-5 and V is TRBV4-2; the match to TRBD1 covers 8 bases. V gave up 4 bases and J gave up 5 bases; unmatched junction bases: 13. CDR1 is LGHNA, CDR2 YNFKEQ, per germline. This CDR3 is built from 17 residues. DNA of the CDR3: TGTGCCAGCAGCCCGAATCAGGGGGCCGCTCTCTATCAGCCCCAGCATTTT. As protein: CASSPNQGAALYQPQHF.

This clonotype occurred many times. This chain uses TRBV20-1 with TRBJ2-7; TRBD1 is a possible D gene (6 bases). Trimming removed 6 bases at V and 2 bases at J, with 11 bases between. The CDR3 extends over 12 amino acids. Per the germline V gene, CDR1 is DFQATT and CDR2 is SNEGSKA (reference sequence). This CDR3 reads CSAIQGTYEQYF. CDR3 DNA sequence: TGCAGTGCCATACAGGGTACCTACGAGCAGTACTTC.

This clonotype was counted a few times. This chain joins TRBV4-3 and TRBJ2-5; no definite D call. The V end lost 1 base, the J end lost 2 bases, and 11 bases lay between the germline ends. This CDR3 comprises 15 residues. CDR1 and CDR2 (germline): LGHNA, YSLEER. The CDR3 sequence is CASSQGSRKQETQYF. The CDR3 DNA sequence: TGCGCCAGCAGCCAAGGTAGCAGAAAACAAGAGACCCAGTACTTC.

The V and J genes are TRBV20-1 and TRBJ2-4; TRBD2 agrees at 7 bases. V dropped 2 bases and J dropped 9; count of bases not matched to a gene: 4. This CDR3 has 12 amino acids. The germline gives CDR1 DFQATT, CDR2 SNEGSKA (reference sequence). In DNA form, the CDR3 reads TGCAGTGCTAGACAGCGGGGAGGCATTCAGTACTTC. Translation: CSARQRGGIQYF.

The V and J genes are TRBV12-3 or TRBV12-4 and TRBJ2-5, with a weak D call TRBD2 (6 bases). CDR3 length: 16 residues. V lost 8 bases to trimming and J lost 0 bases, with 19 bases between them. The CDR3 region is CASSVGGAADQETQYF. The CDR3 DNA is TGTGCCAGCTCCGTGGGCGGGGCCGCCGACCAAGAGACCCAGTACTTC.

This clonotype was found a few times. The chain employs TRBV9 and TRBJ2-7; tentatively, D is TRBD2 (6 bases). Germline V gene sequence: CDR1 SGDLS, CDR2 YYNGEE. This CDR3 comprises 14 residues. V was pared by 0 bases and J by 7 bases, with 14 bases between. The CDR3 DNA reads TGTGCCAGCAGCGTAGCTTTGGAACGGGGGGAGCAGTACTTC. Translated: CASSVALERGEQYF.

This clonotype was seen at least ten times. V gene TRBV7-2 combines with J gene TRBJ2-7; 12 nucleotides match TRBD2. The V gene end was trimmed by 4 bases and the J gene end by 10 bases; junction bases not matched to a gene: 8. The length of the CDR3 is 14 residues. Germline V gene lookup returns CDR1 SGHTA and CDR2 FQGNSA. The DNA of the CDR3 is TGTGCCAGCAGCTCATCTAGACTAGCGGGGGCTCAGTACTTC. Translating it yields CASSSSRLAGAQYF.

J is TRBJ2-7 and V is TRBV27; 7 bases fit TRBD2. The germline gives CDR1 MNHEY, CDR2 SMNVEV (reference sequence). The CDR3 covers 15 residues. Unmatched junction bases numbered 11, after V lost 6 bases and J lost 3 bases. This CDR3 is CASSAWEGKNYEQYF. CDR3 nucleotides: TGTGCCAGCAGCGCCTGGGAGGGGAAAAACTACGAGCAGTACTTC.

Ten or more counts support this clonotype. The V call is TRBV7-2, the J call TRBJ2-3; D is perhaps TRBD2 (6 bases). Germline lookup yields CDR1 SGHTA and CDR2 FQGNSA. CDR3 size: 13 residues. Trimming stripped 1 base from V and 8 bases from J, with 10 bases between. The CDR3 DNA is TGTGCCAGCAGCTTAGATTTGGGAGGTACGCAGTATTTT. Its translation is CASSLDLGGTQYF.

CDR3 sequence: CASSRTSGNLNEQFF. The CDR3 bases are TGCGCCAGCAGCCGAACTAGCGGGAATCTCAATGAGCAGTTCTTC. The chain combines TRBV5-1 with TRBJ2-1; 10 nucleotides align to TRBD2. Germline V gene data show CDR1 as SGHRS and CDR2 as YFSETQ. J was trimmed by 6 bases and V by 4 bases; bases with no gene match: 7. The CDR3 length is 15 residues.